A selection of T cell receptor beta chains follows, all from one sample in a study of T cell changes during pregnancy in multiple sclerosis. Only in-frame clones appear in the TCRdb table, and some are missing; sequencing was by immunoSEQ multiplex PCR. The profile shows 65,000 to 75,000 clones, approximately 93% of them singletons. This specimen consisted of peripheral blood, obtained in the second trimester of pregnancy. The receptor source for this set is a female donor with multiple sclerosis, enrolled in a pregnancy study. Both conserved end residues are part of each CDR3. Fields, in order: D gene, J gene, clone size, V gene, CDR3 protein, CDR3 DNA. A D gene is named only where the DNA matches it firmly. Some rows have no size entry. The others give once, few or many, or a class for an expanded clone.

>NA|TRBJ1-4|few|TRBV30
CASLVGGEKLFF
TGTGCCTCCCTCGTAGGCGGGGAAAAACTGTTTTTT
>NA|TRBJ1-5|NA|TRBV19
CASSETANQPQHF
TGTGCCAGTAGTGAGACAGCTAATCAGCCCCAGCATTTT
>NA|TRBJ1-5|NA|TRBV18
CASSPRVRDYVDQPQHF
TGTGCCAGCTCCCCAAGAGTGAGGGACTACGTAGATCAGCCCCAGCATTTT
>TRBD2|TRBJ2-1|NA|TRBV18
CASSPLRGLAGDSSYNEQFF
TGTGCCAGCTCACCTTTGCGAGGACTAGCGGGAGACAGCTCCTACAATGAGCAGTTCTTC
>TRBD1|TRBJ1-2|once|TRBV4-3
CASSPGQGSYGYTF
TGCGCCAGCAGCCCTGGACAGGGGAGCTATGGCTACACCTTC
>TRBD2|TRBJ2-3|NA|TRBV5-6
CASSLRVGGAASTDTQYF
TGTGCCAGCAGCTTGCGAGTCGGGGGGGCAGCTAGCACAGATACGCAGTATTTT
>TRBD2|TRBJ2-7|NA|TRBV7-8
CASSLAGGYEQYF
TGTGCCAGCAGCTTAGCGGGGGGGTACGAGCAGTACTTC
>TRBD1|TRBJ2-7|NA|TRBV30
CAWGQTGTGLYEQYF
TGTGCCTGGGGACAGACCGGGACAGGCCTCTACGAGCAGTACTTC
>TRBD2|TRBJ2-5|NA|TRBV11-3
CAQTFSGRVQETQYF
TGTGCCCAAACATTTAGCGGGAGGGTTCAAGAGACCCAGTACTTC
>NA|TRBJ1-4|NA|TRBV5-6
CASSLRGHNEKLFF
TGTGCCAGCAGCTTAAGGGGACATAATGAAAAACTGTTTTTT
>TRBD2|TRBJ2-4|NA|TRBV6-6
CASTTSGTKNIQYF
TGTGCCAGCACGACTAGCGGGACCAAAAACATTCAGTACTTC
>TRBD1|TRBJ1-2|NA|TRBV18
CASSSQGTDYGYTF
TGTGCCAGCTCAAGCCAAGGGACAGACTATGGCTACACCTTC
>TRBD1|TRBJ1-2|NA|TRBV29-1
CSGGRQGNYGYTF
TGCAGCGGTGGCCGACAGGGGAACTATGGCTACACCTTC
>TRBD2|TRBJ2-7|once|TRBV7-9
CASSLSGGLAGEQYF
TGTGCCAGCAGCTTATCAGGGGGACTAGCGGGCGAGCAGTACTTC
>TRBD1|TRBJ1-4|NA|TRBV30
CAWQGQGVEKLFF
TGTGCCTGGCAGGGACAGGGTGTCGAAAAACTGTTTTTT
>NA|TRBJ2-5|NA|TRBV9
CASSVRGETQYF
TGTGCCAGCAGCGTGCGGGGAGAGACCCAGTACTTC
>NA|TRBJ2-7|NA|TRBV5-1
CASSGGAAGTHEQYF
TGCGCCAGCAGCGGGGGGGCGGCAGGGACCCACGAGCAGTACTTC
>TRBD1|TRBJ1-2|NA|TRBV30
CAWADRGGYTF
TGTGCCTGGGCAGACAGGGGAGGCTACACCTTC